This T cell receptor (beta chain) was retrieved from a study of T cell clones after liver transplantation. In the study overall: In this trial, immunosuppression withdrawal was attempted within 2 years of liver transplant. Without induction therapy, subjects received standard immunosuppression until 12-24 months post-transplant. TCRbeta sequencing after a pre-transplant mixed lymphocyte reaction identified graft-donor-reactive clones, later tracked in post-transplant blood.

The CDR3 runs 15 residues. Unmatched junction bases numbered 6, after V lost 4 bases and J lost 2 bases. The germline V gene encodes CDR1 SEHNR and CDR2 FQNEAQ (reference sequence). Profiling relied on immunoSEQ multiplex PCR, and the TCRdb table lists in-frame clones only, not all of them. The profile shows 98,000 or so clones, 75% to 85% of them singletons. A word on this clone: Antigen unknown.

General study findings and limits: In a couple of subjects, few donor cells limited the measurable donor-reactive repertoire.

This chain joins TRBV7-9 and TRBJ2-3; 7 nucleotides agree with TRBD2. The sequencing used CD4+ T cells from blood, collected before liver transplant. The TCR comes from a human donor who received a liver transplant. The CDR3 nucleotides are TGTGCCAGCAGCTCGAGCGGGATCTCCACAGATACGCAGTATTTT. Translating gives CASSSSGISTDTQYF.